The subject of this entry is one T cell receptor (beta chain). This record comes from a study of blood T cells in healthy people across ages. A J-beta primer mix and a sample-barcoded 5' primer were used in a second PCR of roughly 7 to 12 cycles. TCRdb re-called the 5' RACE reads through MiXCR, storing one row per CDR3 protein. The table has around 940,000 distinct CDR3 sequences, roughly half seen once; the top ten hold about 22%. Each donor supplied around 9.9 milliliters of peripheral blood. This CDR3 has 15 residues. From germline, CDR1 is SGHRS and CDR2 YFSETQ. Trimming removed 4 bases at V and 5 bases at J, with 17 bases between.

The source of this sequence is a woman aged 60 to 75 in good health. The rearrangement links TRBV5-1 to TRBJ2-3, with D maybe TRBD1 (6 bases). Input material: blood. For the CDR3, the DNA is TGCGCCAGCAGCGTCGCCTCAGGGGACGAAGATACGCAGTATTTT. This codes for CASSVASGDEDTQYF.